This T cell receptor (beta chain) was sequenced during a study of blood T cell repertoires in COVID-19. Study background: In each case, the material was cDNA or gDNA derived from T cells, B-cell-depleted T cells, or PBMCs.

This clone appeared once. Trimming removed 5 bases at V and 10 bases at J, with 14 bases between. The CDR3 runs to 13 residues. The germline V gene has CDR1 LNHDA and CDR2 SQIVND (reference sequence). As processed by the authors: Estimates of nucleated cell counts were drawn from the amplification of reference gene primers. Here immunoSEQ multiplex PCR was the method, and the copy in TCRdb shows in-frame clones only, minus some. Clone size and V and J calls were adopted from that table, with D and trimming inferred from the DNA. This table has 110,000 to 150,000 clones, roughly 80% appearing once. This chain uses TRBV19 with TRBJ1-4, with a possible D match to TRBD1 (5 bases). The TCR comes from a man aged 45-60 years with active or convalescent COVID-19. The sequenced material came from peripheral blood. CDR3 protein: CASSGDGGGKLFF. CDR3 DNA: TGTGCCAGTAGTGGGGACGGCGGGGGAAAACTGTTTTTT.